What follows are 3 T cell receptor beta chains derived from one specimen sequenced in a study of breast tumors, draining lymph nodes, adjacent tissues. Breast cancer patients provided tissue from their axillary draining lymph nodes. TCRdb reprocessed the multiplex PCR reads with MiXCR, giving one entry per CDR3 protein. Of around 120,000 distinct CDR3 sequences detected, about 20% appear once; the ten largest clones hold more than 3%. Sequencing was performed on axillary lymph node tissue. These receptors were obtained from a female donor with breast cancer. Some clones in this sample may be carry-over from other donors' samples.

This clonotype was seen many times. The chain uses TRBV6-5 and TRBJ2-5; D remains ambiguous. The ends were cut back, 10 bases at V and 5 bases at J, with 23 bases in the middle. The CDR3 totals 15 residues. Germline V gene data show CDR1 as MNHEY and CDR2 as SVGAGI. The DNA for the CDR3 is TGTGCCACTTCCATTACATTAGGGCTAGGGGAGACCCAGTACTTC. Translation: CATSITLGLGETQYF.

In regard to this clonotype: Since a much larger clone is just one base distant, this may be a read error. The chain links TRBV5-6 to TRBJ1-2, with 7 bases fitting TRBD1. Germline trimming cut 7 bases from V and 7 bases from J; bases unmatched to any gene: 10. The CDR3 is 13 amino acids. The germline CDR1 and CDR2 sequences are SGHDT and YYEEEE. Written as DNA, the CDR3 is TGTGCCAGCGGCAAAGACAGGGCGCCTGGCTACACCTTC. Translating gives CASGKDRAPGYTF.

This clonotype showed up many times. This chain uses TRBV7-6 with TRBJ2-1; 10 nucleotides match TRBD2. Trimming took 5 bases from V and 6 from J; bases not matched to a gene: 10. This CDR3 contains 16 residues. The V gene's germline CDR1 is SGHVS and CDR2 FNYEAQ. Written as DNA, the CDR3 is TGTGCCAGCAGCCCCAGCGGAGCGGGGGGGCGCAATGAGCAGTTCTTC. Protein: CASSPSGAGGRNEQFF. The full variable domain, in which reference TRBV7-6 and TRBJ2-1 provide the parts outside the CDR3, is GAGVSQSPRYKVTKRGQDVALRCDPISGHVSLYWYRQALGQGPEFLTYFNYEAQQDKSGLPNDRFSAERPEGSISTLTIQRTEQRDSAMYRCASSPSGAGGRNEQFFGPGTRLTVL.